The 2 T cell receptor beta chains below were found in one sample sequenced in a study of T-cell memory formation after mild COVID-19. TCRdb itself ran the 5' RACE reads through MiXCR, one entry per CDR3 protein. The top ten hold roughly 23% of the sample, which has 250,000 to 350,000 distinct CDR3 sequences, roughly 17% seen once. The sequencing sample was made of PBMCs or a T cell subset sorted from them (not recorded which). The receptor source for this set is a man aged 18-30 years who had mild COVID-19 (a few samples of this study predate the infection). Cell type and time point are not known.

The genes are TRBV14 and TRBJ2-3; 11 bases match TRBD1. After removal of 4 bases from V and 2 bases from J, the junction contained 5 bases not matched to a gene. CDR1 is SGHDN, CDR2 FVKESK, per germline. The CDR3 is 16 amino acids. CDR3 amino acids: CASSLLGQGATDTQYF. The DNA for the CDR3 is TGTGCCAGCAGCCTCCTTGGACAGGGGGCCACAGATACGCAGTATTTT.

This clonotype came up many times. The J gene is TRBJ2-7, the V gene TRBV7-2, with D hard to call. V was cut by 2 bases and J by 2 bases, with 7 bases left in between. The CDR3 consists of 13 residues. Germline loops: CDR1 SGHTA, CDR2 FQGNSA. The CDR3 coding sequence is TGTGCCAGCAGCTTACTTGGTGCCTACGAGCAGTACTTC. The encoded protein is CASSLLGAYEQYF.